This TCR beta chain was profiled in a study of T cell changes during pregnancy in multiple sclerosis. Using immunoSEQ multiplex PCR, the repertoire was profiled, and TCRdb retains in-frame clones only, with some absent. The sample includes under 110,000 clones, 85% to 95% of them seen just once. Germline assignment: CDR1 GTSNPN and CDR2 SVGIG (reference sequence). V lost 1 base and J lost 5, with 4 bases in between. This CDR3 is 11 amino acids long. The chain has TRBV30 and TRBJ2-3; D unresolved. The source material was peripheral blood, sampled after pregnancy. This sequence was found in a female donor with multiple sclerosis, enrolled in a pregnancy study. In DNA, the CDR3 is TGTGCCTGGAGTGGACTAGATACGCAGTATTTT. This translates into CAWSGLDTQYF.